The clone carrying this T cell receptor beta chain has only a few counts. The TCRbeta library was prepared with unique molecular identifiers. TCRdb re-analysed the PCR reads in MiXCR, keeping a single row per CDR3 protein. The repertoire includes some 600,000 distinct CDR3 sequences, about 15% of them detected once, and approximately 1% sits in the top ten. The CDR3 is 13 amino acids. The junction had 1 base not matched to a gene; V was cut back by 1 base and J by 7 bases. Germline assignment: CDR1 DFQATT and CDR2 SNEGSKA (reference sequence). These data are taken from a study of T-cell reconstitution after alpha-beta-depleted transplantation in children.

Source: PBMCs from the stem cell graft donor, taken from the stem cell graft. The rearrangement joins TRBV20-1 to TRBJ2-2, with 9 bases lining up with TRBD2. The clonotype was recovered from a human donor who donated a stem cell graft to a child with acute myeloid leukemia. The CDR3 region is CSARVAGVGELFF. CDR3 sequence (DNA): TGCAGTGCTAGAGTAGCGGGGGTCGGGGAGCTGTTTTTT.